A single sample is the source of the 32 T cell receptor beta chains below, sequenced in a study of neurological immune-mediated disorders. Described time point: longitudinal time-point 3. MiXCR, applied by TCRdb to the 5' RACE reads, yields one record per CDR3 protein. The sample includes roughly 45,000 distinct CDR3 sequences, approximately 15% of them seen just once. The sample consisted of PBMCs. Every receptor here comes from a man aged 25 to 45 in good health.

This clonotype was counted at least ten times. The chain recombines TRBV12-3 or TRBV12-4 with TRBJ2-7; 10 positions agree with TRBD2. Germline trimming cut 6 bases from V and 3 bases from J; bases unmatched to any gene: 5. The CDR3 loop spans 14 amino acids. The CDR3 DNA is TGTGCCAGCAGCAACCTAGCGGGAGACTACGAGCAGTACTTC. Translating gives CASSNLAGDYEQYF.

This clonotype has ten or more counts. This rearrangement joins TRBV28 to TRBJ1-6; 7 nucleotides align to TRBD1. From germline, CDR1 is MDHEN and CDR2 SYDVKM. V shed 6 bases, J shed 5 bases, and the junction held 7 bases outside the gene matches. The CDR3 totals 15 residues. This CDR3 reads CASSQVGQNNSPLHF. In nucleotides, the CDR3 is TGTGCCAGCAGCCAAGTGGGACAGAATAATTCACCCCTCCACTTT.

As regards this clonotype: A read error may account for a junction end that differs from germline. The chain has TRBV29-1 and TRBJ2-7, with D hard to call. The CDR3 sequence is 13 residues long. The germline V gene encodes CDR1 SQVTM and CDR2 ANQGSEA. CDR3 coding DNA: TGCAGCGTTGTTAGGGATTCGCGGTACGAACAGTACTTC. Translating gives CSVVRDSRYEQYF.

Comments on this clonotype: A single base separates this from a much larger clone, so it may be a read error. J is TRBJ2-7 and V is TRBV7-2; no clear D. CDR1 and CDR2 from the germline V gene are SGHTA and FQGNSA. The CDR3 extends over 12 amino acids. V was cut by 5 bases and J by 2 bases, with 7 bases left in between. The CDR3 region is CASSPLAYEQYF. The CDR3 nucleotides read TGTGCCAGCAGCCCGTTGGCCTACGAGCAGTACTTC.

This clonotype was recorded at least ten times. The V call is TRBV5-1, the J call TRBJ1-1; 7 positions agree with TRBD1. Trimming took 3 bases from V and 5 from J; bases not matched to a gene: 13. Per germline, CDR1 SGHRS and CDR2 YFSETQ. The CDR3 extends over 16 amino acids. CDR3 sequence (DNA): TGCGCCAGCAGCTCGAAGACAGGGCTAGTGCGGACTGAAGCTTTCTTT. Translation gives CASSSKTGLVRTEAFF.

The genes are TRBV3-1 and TRBJ1-1, with D hard to call. The CDR3 contains 15 residues. Germline V gene sequence: CDR1 LGHDT, CDR2 YNNKEL (reference sequence). The V and J ends lost 1 base and 11 bases respectively, with 20 bases between them. CDR3 bases: TGTGCCAGCAGCCAAGCTGCTGGGTGGGCCTGTGGCGCTTTCTTT. Translated: CASSQAAGWACGAFF.

This chain joins TRBV10-3 and TRBJ2-5, with D possibly matching TRBD2 (6 bases). From germline, CDR1 is ENHRY and CDR2 SYGVKD. CDR3 size: 18 residues. The V end was cut by 3 bases, the J end by 4 bases, with 24 bases between. The CDR3 nucleotides are TGTGCCATCAGTGATCCTACTCCCCCCGCGGGAAAGGGAGAGACCCAGTACTTC. Translating it yields CAISDPTPPAGKGETQYF.

This clonotype was recorded at least ten times. The chain uses TRBV29-1 and TRBJ2-3, with 14 bases aligning to TRBD2. The germline V gene encodes CDR1 SQVTM and CDR2 ANQGSEA. V trimming: 6 bases; J trimming: 4 bases; junction bases outside the gene matches: 3. CDR3 size: 14 residues. The CDR3 DNA reads as TGCAGCGTGTCGGGACTAGCGGGAGCAGATACGCAGTATTTT. Protein product: CSVSGLAGADTQYF.

This clonotype has at least ten counts. The chain couples TRBV9 to TRBJ2-1; D is perhaps TRBD1 or TRBD2 (5 bases each). The CDR3 runs 15 residues. Germline loops: CDR1 SGDLS, CDR2 YYNGEE. V dropped 2 bases and J dropped 1 base, with 10 bases sitting between them. The CDR3 is CASSVGALSYNEQFF. The CDR3 DNA sequence: TGTGCCAGCAGCGTCGGGGCTCTATCCTACAATGAGCAGTTCTTC.

This clonotype was recorded at least ten times. The chain uses TRBV5-5 and TRBJ2-2; possibly TRBD1 for D (5 bases). Germline-derived CDR1 and CDR2 are SGHKS and YYEKEE (reference sequence). Trimming stripped 4 bases from V and 0 bases from J, with 10 bases between. The CDR3 has 15 residues. CDR3 bases: TGTGCCAGCAGCACCATGACAGCGAACACCGGGGAGCTGTTTTTT. Amino acid sequence: CASSTMTANTGELFF. The full variable domain, with the rest looked up from reference TRBV5-5 and TRBJ2-2, is DAGVTQSPTHLIKTRGQQVTLRCSPISGHKSVSWYQQVLGQGPQFIFQYYEKEERGRGNFPDRFSARQFPNYSSELNVNALLLGDSALYLCASSTMTANTGELFFGEGSRLTVL.

This clonotype was seen a handful of times. V gene TRBV24-1 combines with J gene TRBJ2-5; 11 bases map to TRBD1. Germline V gives CDR1 KGHDR, CDR2 SFDVKD. This CDR3 is built from 16 residues. V shed 4 bases, J shed 5 bases, and the junction held 8 bases outside the gene matches. CDR3 DNA sequence: TGTGCCACCAGTGACTCGAGGACAGGGGGCGACGAGACCCAGTACTTC. It codes for CATSDSRTGGDETQYF.

The rearrangement joins TRBV7-8 to TRBJ2-7; D unclear. Per the germline V gene, CDR1 is SGHVS and CDR2 is FQNEAQ. The V end lost 5 bases, the J end lost 3 bases, and 11 bases lay between the germline ends. CDR3 length: 13 residues. The CDR3 nucleotides read TGTGCCAGCAGCGCGTTCGAGAGCTACGAGCAGTACTTC. Protein: CASSAFESYEQYF.

This clonotype was observed at least ten times. The gene calls are TRBV29-1 and TRBJ2-2, with unresolved D. Trimming shortened V by 1 base and J by 2 bases, and 11 bases separated the two germline ends. Germline CDR1 is SQVTM and CDR2 is ANQGSEA. CDR3 length: 15 residues. The CDR3, as DNA: TGCAGCGTTGAAGGGACGGACGTCAACACCGGGGAGCTGTTTTTT. It is translated as CSVEGTDVNTGELFF.

This clonotype came up many times. The rearrangement links TRBV4-1 to TRBJ2-7; 11 bases align to TRBD1. The V gene end was trimmed by 4 bases and the J gene end by 3 bases; junction bases not matched to a gene: 5. This CDR3 comprises 15 residues. Germline CDR1 is MGHRA and CDR2 is YSYEKL. This chain's CDR3 is CASSRPGQGDYEQYF. CDR3 DNA: TGCGCCAGCAGCCGGCCGGGACAGGGGGACTACGAGCAGTACTTC.

This clonotype was recorded many times. The chain recombines TRBV5-1 with TRBJ2-7, with D unresolved. Trimming took off 0 bases at V and 5 bases at J, with 9 bases between the two ends. This CDR3 contains 13 residues. CDR1 SGHRS and CDR2 YFSETQ come from the germline V gene. In nucleotides, the CDR3 is TGCGCCAGCAGCTTGGGTGATTTGGACGAGCAGTACTTC. It specifies CASSLGDLDEQYF.

The table lists this clonotype with many counts. The rearrangement links TRBV10-3 to TRBJ2-1; D not resolved. Trimming took 4 bases from V and 0 from J, leaving 13 bases between them. This CDR3 spans 16 amino acids. CDR1 and CDR2 from the germline V gene are ENHRY and SYGVKD. The CDR3 coding sequence is TGTGCCATCAGTGCTGTGTCCCGTCGCTCCTACAATGAGCAGTTCTTC. Its protein product is CAISAVSRRSYNEQFF.

Many counts were recorded for this clonotype. The chain joins TRBV7-2 to TRBJ1-5; TRBD1 agrees at 8 bases. The junction had 5 bases not matched to a gene; V was cut back by 5 bases and J by 5 bases. This CDR3 has 14 residues. Germline lookup yields CDR1 SGHTA and CDR2 FQGNSA. The DNA for the CDR3 is TGTGCCAGCAGCGTAGACAGGGGCGATCAGCCCCAGCATTTT. Translated, it gives CASSVDRGDQPQHF. Looking up the rest from reference TRBV7-2 and TRBJ1-5 gives the full variable domain: GAGVSQSPSNKVTEKGKDVELRCDPISGHTALYWYRQSLGQGLEFLIYFQGNSAPDKSGLPSDRFSAERTGGSVSTLTIQRTQQEDSAVYLCASSVDRGDQPQHFGDGTRLSIL.

The V call is TRBV7-9, the J call TRBJ2-7; D gene unclear. Trimming left V 6 bases short and J 6 bases short, with 9 bases between. Germline V gene data show CDR1 as SEHNR and CDR2 as FQNEAQ (reference sequence). CDR3 length: 11 amino acids. CDR3 sequence (DNA): TGTGCCAGCAGTTCATGGGGCGAGCAGTACTTC. As protein: CASSSWGEQYF.

This chain uses TRBV29-1 with TRBJ2-7; a possible D gene is TRBD2 (5 bases). CDR1 and CDR2 from the germline V gene are SQVTM and ANQGSEA. The CDR3 is 16 amino acids. The V and J ends lost 4 bases and 5 bases respectively, with 24 bases between them. The CDR3 protein is CSVGGVRVSPPHEQYF. CDR3 coding DNA: TGCAGCGTTGGGGGAGTGCGGGTGTCGCCCCCTCACGAGCAGTACTTC.

This clonotype was seen repeatedly, ten times or more. V is TRBV10-3 and J is TRBJ2-3; no reliable D call. CDR1 is ENHRY, CDR2 SYGVKD, per germline. This CDR3 has 13 residues. Trimming removed 4 bases from V and 0 bases from J, with 5 bases in between. The CDR3 DNA reads TGTGCCATCAGTGCACCCAGCACAGATACGCAGTATTTT. Protein sequence: CAISAPSTDTQYF.

This clonotype has ten or more counts. The gene calls are TRBV5-1 and TRBJ2-1; 12 bases map to TRBD2. The CDR3 is 15 amino acids. Trimming cost V 4 bases and J 8 bases; bases outside gene matches: 7. In germline, CDR1 is SGHRS, CDR2 YFSETQ. The CDR3 DNA reads as TGCGCCAGCAGCGCCGGGACTAGCGGGTTCGATGAGCAGTTCTTC. Translated, it gives CASSAGTSGFDEQFF.

This clonotype was picked up many times. The chain is built from TRBV12-3 or TRBV12-4 and TRBJ1-5; possible D gene TRBD1, 6 bases. The CDR3 contains 16 residues. V dropped 5 bases and J dropped 0 bases, with 14 bases sitting between them. CDR3 bases: TGTGCCAGCAGTCTGATACAGGGAAATAGCAATCAGCCCCAGCATTTT. It translates to CASSLIQGNSNQPQHF.

This clonotype was detected ten times or more. V gene TRBV5-1 combines with J gene TRBJ1-5; no reliable D call. The CDR3 has 16 residues. V was cut by 0 bases and J by 1 base, with 11 bases left in between. Germline CDR1 and CDR2: SGHRS and YFSETQ. CDR3 in DNA: TGCGCCAGCAGCTTGGATGCGGCCTCGAGCAATCAGCCCCAGCATTTT. Its protein product is CASSLDAASSNQPQHF.

V gene TRBV20-1 combines with J gene TRBJ1-1; 7 bases fit TRBD1. The CDR3 totals 12 residues. CDR1 and CDR2 (germline): DFQATT, SNEGSKA (reference sequence). CDR3 DNA: TGCATTGCCCCAAGGACAGGCTCTGGAGCTTTCTTT. Its protein product is CIAPRTGSGAFF.

CDR3: CAISEVGTQAFF. The DNA for the CDR3 is TGTGCCATCAGTGAGGTAGGGACCCAAGCTTTCTTT. The V and J genes are TRBV10-3 and TRBJ1-1, with D maybe TRBD1 (5 bases). The CDR3 extends over 12 amino acids. V lost 2 bases to trimming and J lost 9 bases, with 10 bases between them. Germline V CDR1 and CDR2: ENHRY, SYGVKD.

The chain carries TRBV27 and TRBJ2-7; 8 positions match TRBD2. CDR1 is MNHEY, CDR2 SMNVEV, per germline (reference sequence). V trimming: 5 bases; J trimming: 3 bases; junction bases outside the gene matches: 21. The CDR3 has 19 amino acids. The CDR3 reads CASSPPPTSGAGDVYEQYF. For the CDR3, the DNA is TGTGCCAGCAGTCCCCCCCCTACGTCGGGAGCGGGAGACGTCTACGAGCAGTACTTC.

The sample holds many counts of this clonotype. This rearrangement joins TRBV5-1 to TRBJ2-6; no definite D call. V was pared by 7 bases and J by 1 base, with 15 bases between. CDR1 is SGHRS and CDR2 is YFSETQ in the germline V gene. The CDR3 length is 16 residues. CDR3 protein: CASRSTVASGANVLTF. CDR3 nucleotides: TGCGCCAGCCGGTCCACGGTCGCATCTGGGGCCAACGTCCTGACTTTC.

This clonotype was counted many times. This chain connects TRBV7-2 to TRBJ1-6, with 9 bases aligning to TRBD1. The CDR3 is made up of 13 amino acids. The J segment lost 8 bases and the V segment lost 4 bases, leaving 0 bases of the junction unmatched. CDR1 and CDR2 from the germline V gene are SGHTA and FQGNSA. CDR3 DNA sequence: TGTGCCAGCAGCTGGGACAGGGATTCACCCCTCCACTTT. Translation gives CASSWDRDSPLHF.

The chain carries TRBV4-1 and TRBJ2-7; D unclear. Germline values: CDR1 MGHRA, CDR2 YSYEKL. The CDR3 length is 15 residues. The V and J ends lost 5 bases and 0 bases respectively, with 14 bases between them. The CDR3 nucleotides are TGCGCCAGCAGCACCCGATCTGCCAGCTCCTACGAGCAGTACTTC. Protein product: CASSTRSASSYEQYF.

This clonotype was seen ten or more times. The chain couples TRBV5-1 to TRBJ1-1; the D gene is possibly TRBD1 (5 bases). From germline, CDR1 is SGHRS and CDR2 YFSETQ. There are 15 residues in the CDR3. V gave up 4 bases and J gave up 4 bases, with 17 bases separating them. The CDR3 DNA reads as TGCGCCAGCAGCCTGAATATGGGGGTAGGCACTGAAGCTTTCTTT. It specifies CASSLNMGVGTEAFF.

This clonotype has a count of ten or more. V and J are TRBV10-2 and TRBJ1-3; D not certain. The CDR3 consists of 15 residues. CDR1 is WSHSY, CDR2 SAAADI, per germline. The V and J ends lost 3 bases and 2 bases respectively, with 11 bases between them. CDR3 in amino acids: CASSDWSGAGNTIYF. The CDR3 DNA reads TGCGCCAGCAGTGATTGGTCAGGAGCTGGAAACACCATATATTTT.

This clonotype was observed at least ten times. This rearrangement joins TRBV3-1 to TRBJ2-1; TRBD1 matches at 10 bases. This CDR3 is 13 amino acids long. Germline CDR1 LGHDT, CDR2 YNNKEL (reference sequence). The junction had 2 bases not matched to a gene; V was cut back by 8 bases and J by 4 bases. The CDR3 coding sequence is TGTGCCAGCGCGGACAGGGGGTACAATGAGCAGTTCTTC. Protein sequence: CASADRGYNEQFF.